This paragraph reports one T cell receptor (beta chain). Sequencing used immunoSEQ multiplex PCR; TCRdb keeps in-frame clones, though not all of them. The sample carries tens of thousands of clones, around nine tenths recorded once. These data are taken from a study of control samples from healthy donors and cancer patients. The sample taken for sequencing was blood. The clonotype originates from a woman aged 50 to 60 in good health.

CDR3 in DNA: TGTGCCAGCAGCCCGGGAGTTGAGACTGAAGCTTTCTTT. It encodes CASSPGVETEAFF. The V call is TRBV7-8, the J call TRBJ1-1, with unresolved D. This CDR3 has 13 residues. The germline V gene encodes CDR1 SGHVS and CDR2 FQNEAQ. V lost 5 bases and J lost 5, with 12 bases in between.